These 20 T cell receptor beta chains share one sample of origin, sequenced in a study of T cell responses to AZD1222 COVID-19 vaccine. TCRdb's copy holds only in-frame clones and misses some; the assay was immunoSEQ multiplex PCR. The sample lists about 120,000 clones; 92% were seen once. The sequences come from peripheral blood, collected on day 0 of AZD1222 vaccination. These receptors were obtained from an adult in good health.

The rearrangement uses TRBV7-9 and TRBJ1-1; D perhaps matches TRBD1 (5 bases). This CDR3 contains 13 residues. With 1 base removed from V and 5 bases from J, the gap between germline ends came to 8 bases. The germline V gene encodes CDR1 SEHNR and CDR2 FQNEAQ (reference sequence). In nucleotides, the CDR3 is TGTGCCAGCAGCTTAGTGGAGGGGACTGAAGCTTTCTTT. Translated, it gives CASSLVEGTEAFF.

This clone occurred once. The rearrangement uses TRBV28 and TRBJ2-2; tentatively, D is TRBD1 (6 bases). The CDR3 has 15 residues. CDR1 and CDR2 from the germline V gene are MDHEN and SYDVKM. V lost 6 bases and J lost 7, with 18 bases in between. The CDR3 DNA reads TGTGCCAGCAGCAAGGGGGTCTCCTTGGGCGGGGAGCTGTTTTTT. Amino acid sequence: CASSKGVSLGGELFF.

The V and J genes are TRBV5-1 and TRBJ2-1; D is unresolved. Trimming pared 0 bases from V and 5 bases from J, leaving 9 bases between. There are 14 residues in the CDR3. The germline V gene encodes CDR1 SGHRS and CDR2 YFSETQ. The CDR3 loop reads CASSLVAVDNEQFF. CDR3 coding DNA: TGCGCCAGCAGCTTGGTGGCGGTTGACAATGAGCAGTTCTTC.

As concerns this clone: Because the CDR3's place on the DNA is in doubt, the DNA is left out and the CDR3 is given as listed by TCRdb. The CDR3 protein is CASSSSDSSNQPQHF. This chain joins TRBV28 and TRBJ1-5; TRBD1 is taken as the D call from the table, unchecked against the DNA. The CDR3 is 15 residues long, counting both termini. Germline CDR1 is MDHEN and CDR2 is SYDVKM.

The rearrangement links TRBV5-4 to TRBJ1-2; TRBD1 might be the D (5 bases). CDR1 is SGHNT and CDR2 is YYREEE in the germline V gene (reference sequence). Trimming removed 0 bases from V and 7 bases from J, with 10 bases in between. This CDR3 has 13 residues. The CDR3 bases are TGTGCCAGCAGCTTGGTAGGGGAGCGTGGCTACACCTTC. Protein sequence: CASSLVGERGYTF.

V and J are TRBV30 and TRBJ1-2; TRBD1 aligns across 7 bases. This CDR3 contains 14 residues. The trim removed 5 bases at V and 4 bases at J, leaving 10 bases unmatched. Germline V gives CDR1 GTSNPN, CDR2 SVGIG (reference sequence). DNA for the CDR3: TGTGCCTGGGGGTACTACTCAGGGGGCTATGGCTACACCTTC. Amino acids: CAWGYYSGGYGYTF.

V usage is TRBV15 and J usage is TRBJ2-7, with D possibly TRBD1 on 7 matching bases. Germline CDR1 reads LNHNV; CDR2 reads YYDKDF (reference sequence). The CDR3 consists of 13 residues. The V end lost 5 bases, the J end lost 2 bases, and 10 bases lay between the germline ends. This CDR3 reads CATSPGGPYEQYF. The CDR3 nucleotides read TGTGCCACCAGCCCAGGGGGGCCCTACGAGCAGTACTTC.

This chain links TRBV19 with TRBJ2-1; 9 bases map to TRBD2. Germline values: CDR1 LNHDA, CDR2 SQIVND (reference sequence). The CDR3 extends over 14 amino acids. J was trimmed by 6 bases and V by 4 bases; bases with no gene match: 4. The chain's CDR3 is CASSRLAGPNEQFF. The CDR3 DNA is TGTGCCAGTAGTAGGCTAGCGGGGCCCAATGAGCAGTTCTTC.

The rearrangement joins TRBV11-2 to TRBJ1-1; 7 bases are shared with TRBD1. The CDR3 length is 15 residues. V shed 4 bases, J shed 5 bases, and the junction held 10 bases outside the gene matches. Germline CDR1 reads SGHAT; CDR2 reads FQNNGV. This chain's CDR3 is CASSSRQGRGTEAFF. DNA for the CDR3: TGTGCCAGCAGCTCAAGACAGGGCAGGGGAACTGAAGCTTTCTTT.

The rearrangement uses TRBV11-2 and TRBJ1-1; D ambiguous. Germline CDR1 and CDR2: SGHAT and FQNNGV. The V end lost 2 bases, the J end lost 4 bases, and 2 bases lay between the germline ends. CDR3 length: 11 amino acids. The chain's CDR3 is CASSLLTEAFF. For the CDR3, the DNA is TGTGCCAGCAGCTTACTCACTGAAGCTTTCTTT.

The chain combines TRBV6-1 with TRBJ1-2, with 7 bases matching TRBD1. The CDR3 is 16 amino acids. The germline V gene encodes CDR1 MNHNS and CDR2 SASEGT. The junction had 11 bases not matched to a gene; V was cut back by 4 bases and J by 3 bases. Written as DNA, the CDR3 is TGTGCCAGCAGTGTTCGGAAAGGACAGGAGCACTATGGCTACACCTTC. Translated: CASSVRKGQEHYGYTF.

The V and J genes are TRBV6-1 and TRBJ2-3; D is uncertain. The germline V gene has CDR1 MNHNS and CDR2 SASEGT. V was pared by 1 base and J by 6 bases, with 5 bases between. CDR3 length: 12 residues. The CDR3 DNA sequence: TGTGCCAGCAGTGAAGGGACGGATACGCAGTATTTT. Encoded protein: CASSEGTDTQYF.

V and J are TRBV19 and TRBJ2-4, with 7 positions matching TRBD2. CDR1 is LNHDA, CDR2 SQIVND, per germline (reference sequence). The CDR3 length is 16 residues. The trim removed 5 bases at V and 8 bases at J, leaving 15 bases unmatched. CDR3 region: CASSPLVSSAGDIQYF. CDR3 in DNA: TGTGCCAGTAGTCCCCTTGTCAGCTCGGCGGGAGACATTCAGTACTTC.

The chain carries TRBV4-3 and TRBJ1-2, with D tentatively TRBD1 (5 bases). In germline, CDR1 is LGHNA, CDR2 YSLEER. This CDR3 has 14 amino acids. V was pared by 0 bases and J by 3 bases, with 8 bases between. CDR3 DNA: TGCGCCAGCAGCCAAGACAAGGGGTACTATGGCTACACCTTC. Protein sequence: CASSQDKGYYGYTF.

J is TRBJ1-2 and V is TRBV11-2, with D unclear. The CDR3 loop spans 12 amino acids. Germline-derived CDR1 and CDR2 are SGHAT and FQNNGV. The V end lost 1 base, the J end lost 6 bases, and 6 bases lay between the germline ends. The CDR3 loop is CASSLVRDGYTF. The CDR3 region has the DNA TGTGCCAGCAGCTTAGTGCGGGATGGCTACACCTTC.

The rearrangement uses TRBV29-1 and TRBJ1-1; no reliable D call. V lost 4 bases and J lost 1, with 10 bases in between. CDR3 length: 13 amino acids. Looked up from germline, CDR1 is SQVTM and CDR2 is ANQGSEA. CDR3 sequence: CSVVGDPNTEAFF. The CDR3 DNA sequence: TGCAGCGTTGTTGGCGACCCGAACACTGAAGCTTTCTTT. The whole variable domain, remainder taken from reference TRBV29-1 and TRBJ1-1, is SAVISQKPSRDICQRGTSLTIQCQVDSQVTMMFWYRQQPGQSLTLIATANQGSEATYESGFVIDKFPISRPNLTFSTLTVSNMSPEDSSIYLCSVVGDPNTEAFFGQGTRLTVV.

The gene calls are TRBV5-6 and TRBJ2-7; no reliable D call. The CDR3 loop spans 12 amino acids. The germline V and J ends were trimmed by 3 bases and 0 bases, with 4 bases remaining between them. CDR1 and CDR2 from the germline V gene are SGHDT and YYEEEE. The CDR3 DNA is TGTGCCAGCAGCTCAGTCTCCTACGAGCAGTACTTC. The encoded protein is CASSSVSYEQYF.

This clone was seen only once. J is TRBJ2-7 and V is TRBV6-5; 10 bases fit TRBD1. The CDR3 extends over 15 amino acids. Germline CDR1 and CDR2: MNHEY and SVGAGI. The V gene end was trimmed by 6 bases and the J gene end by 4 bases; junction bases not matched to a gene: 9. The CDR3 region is CASSHNPGQGYEQYF. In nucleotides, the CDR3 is TGTGCCAGCAGCCACAACCCGGGACAGGGGTACGAGCAGTACTTC.

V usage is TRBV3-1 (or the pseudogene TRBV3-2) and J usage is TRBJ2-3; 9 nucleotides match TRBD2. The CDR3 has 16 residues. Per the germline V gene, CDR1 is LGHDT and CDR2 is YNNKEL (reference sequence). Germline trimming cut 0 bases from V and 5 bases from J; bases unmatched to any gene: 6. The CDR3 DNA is TGTGCCAGCAGCCAAGAATATAGCGGGAGTCGAGATACGCAGTATTTT. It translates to CASSQEYSGSRDTQYF.

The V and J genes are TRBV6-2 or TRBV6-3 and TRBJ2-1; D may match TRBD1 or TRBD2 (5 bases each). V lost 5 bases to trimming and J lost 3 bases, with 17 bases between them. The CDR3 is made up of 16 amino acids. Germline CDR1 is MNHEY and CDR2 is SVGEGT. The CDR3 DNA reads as TGTGCCAGCAGTCCCCAGGGATGGGGGATCTACAATGAGCAGTTCTTC. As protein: CASSPQGWGIYNEQFF.